There are a few counts of the clone carrying this T cell receptor beta chain. This entry comes from a study of human T cells and chemical hapten exposure. Looking at the study overall: Each patient's scalp received weekly diphenylcyclopropenone throughout the approximately 25-week study.

Germline loops: CDR1 LGHDT, CDR2 YNNKEL (reference sequence). The CDR3 totals 15 residues. V was clipped by 6 bases and J by 3 bases, with 14 bases between them. TCRdb passed the RACE reads through MiXCR, listing each CDR3 protein once. The profile shows 130,000 or so distinct CDR3 sequences, about 11% of them singletons. The sample's time point: patch test 3, about 24 weeks after DPC sensitization. Treatment in this sample: therapeutic diphenylcyclopropenone sensitization with weekly scalp DPC. Investigators collected blood before applying each patch test. The clonotype originates from a woman in her forties or fifties with alopecia areata. Some clones in this sample may be carry-over from other donors' samples. The sample was whole blood, taken in connection with sensitization to the hapten diphenylcyclopropenone (DPC). The rearrangement uses TRBV3-1 and TRBJ1-4, with a tentative D call TRBD1 (6 bases). The CDR3 here is CASSSTGTANEKLFF. As DNA, the CDR3 is TGTGCCAGCAGTTCGACAGGTACCGCTAATGAAAAACTGTTTTTT.